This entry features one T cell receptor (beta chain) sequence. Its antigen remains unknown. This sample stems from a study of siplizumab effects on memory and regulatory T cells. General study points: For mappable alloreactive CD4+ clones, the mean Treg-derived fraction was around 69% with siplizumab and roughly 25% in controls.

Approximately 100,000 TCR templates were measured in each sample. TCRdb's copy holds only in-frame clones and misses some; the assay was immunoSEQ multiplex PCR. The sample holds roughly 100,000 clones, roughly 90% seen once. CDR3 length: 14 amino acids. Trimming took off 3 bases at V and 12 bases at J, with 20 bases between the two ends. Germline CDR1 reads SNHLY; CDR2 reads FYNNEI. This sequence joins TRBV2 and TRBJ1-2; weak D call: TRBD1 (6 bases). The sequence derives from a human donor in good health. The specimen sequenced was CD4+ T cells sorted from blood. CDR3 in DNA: TGTGCCAGCAGTGAGGGTCGGCAGGGGAGAGGAAACACCTTC. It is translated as CASSEGRQGRGNTF.